The 14 T cell receptor beta chains below come from one sample, sequenced in a study of blood T cell repertoires in COVID-19. Produced via immunoSEQ multiplex PCR; TCRdb's table is partial and in-frame only. The sample shows 360,000 or so clones, 88% of them seen only once. Sequenced: PBMCs or T cells enriched from blood (not recorded which). The source of these receptors is a woman aged 25 to 39 who had been exposed to COVID-19.

V usage is TRBV14 and J usage is TRBJ2-2, with D possibly TRBD2 on 6 matching bases. V was pared by 3 bases and J by 3 bases, with 8 bases between. This CDR3 comprises 14 residues. Germline V gene sequence: CDR1 SGHDN, CDR2 FVKESK. The CDR3 loop reads CASSQGLDTGELFF. The CDR3 region has the DNA TGTGCCAGCAGCCAGGGACTTGACACCGGGGAGCTGTTTTTT.

The chain has TRBV7-3 and TRBJ2-1; the match to TRBD2 covers 8 bases. The CDR3 is 14 residues long. Germline CDR1 SGHTA, CDR2 FQGTGA. J lost 5 bases, V lost 2 bases, and 2 bases had no gene match. CDR3 sequence: CASSLDGRDNEQFF. The CDR3, as DNA: TGTGCCAGCAGCTTAGACGGGAGGGACAATGAGCAGTTCTTC.

J is TRBJ2-5 and V is TRBV13; D might be TRBD2 (6 bases). Trimming cost V 8 bases and J 4 bases, with 11 bases left between them. The CDR3 loop spans 12 amino acids. Germline V gene data show CDR1 as PRHDT and CDR2 as FYEKMQ (reference sequence). The CDR3 nucleotides read TGTGCCAGCTCTGACGGGAGAGAGACCCAGTACTTC. Its protein is CASSDGRETQYF.

This rearrangement joins TRBV7-9 to TRBJ1-1, with TRBD1 as a possible D gene (6 bases). Germline V gene lookup returns CDR1 SEHNR and CDR2 FQNEAQ (reference sequence). The V and J ends lost 0 bases and 1 base respectively, with 9 bases between them. The CDR3 extends over 15 amino acids. The chain's CDR3 is CASSLAVGANTEAFF. The CDR3 nucleotides are TGTGCCAGCAGCTTAGCTGTGGGGGCGAACACTGAAGCTTTCTTT.

The V call is TRBV25-1, the J call TRBJ1-1, with D perhaps TRBD1 (5 bases). The length of the CDR3 is 13 residues. V was cut by 7 bases and J by 2 bases, with 11 bases left in between. Germline assignment: CDR1 MGHDK and CDR2 SYGVNS. The CDR3 DNA is TGTGCCAGCAATAGGGGCGACAACACTGAAGCTTTCTTT. Its translation is CASNRGDNTEAFF.

This clone was recorded once. The chain has TRBV19 and TRBJ2-6; D gene ambiguous. Trimming took 7 bases from V and 3 from J, leaving 13 bases between them. There are 15 residues in the CDR3. Germline lookup yields CDR1 LNHDA and CDR2 SQIVND (reference sequence). CDR3 bases: TGTGCCAGTACCGAACCACTACATGGGGCCAACGTCCTGACTTTC. Residues: CASTEPLHGANVLTF.

The rearrangement uses TRBV30 and TRBJ1-2; D perhaps matches TRBD1 (6 bases). Germline V gene data show CDR1 as GTSNPN and CDR2 as SVGIG (reference sequence). V was clipped by 2 bases and J by 3 bases, with 19 bases between them. The CDR3 sequence is 16 residues long. The DNA of the CDR3 is TGTGCCTGGAGTTTAACACAGGGTTTCCATTACTATGGCTACACCTTC. Amino acids: CAWSLTQGFHYYGYTF.

The chain combines TRBV28 with TRBJ2-7; TRBD2 agrees at 8 bases. Germline CDR1 and CDR2: MDHEN and SYDVKM. The CDR3 length is 13 residues. V shed 10 bases and J 1 base; nucleotides not matched to a gene: 6. CDR3 sequence: CATRAGGSYEQYF. The CDR3 coding sequence is TGTGCCACCCGGGCGGGAGGTTCCTACGAGCAGTACTTC. The variable domain in full, with the rest retrieved from reference TRBV28 and TRBJ2-7, is DVKVTQSSRYLVKRTGEKVFLECVQDMDHENMFWYRQDPGLGLRLIYFSYDVKMKEKGDIPEGYSVSREKKERFSLILESASTNQTSMYLCATRAGGSYEQYFGPGTRLTVT.

The V gene is TRBV24-1, the J gene TRBJ2-1; 9 nucleotides align to TRBD2. V dropped 2 bases and J dropped 7; count of bases not matched to a gene: 11. The CDR3 consists of 17 residues. Germline V CDR1 and CDR2: KGHDR, SFDVKD. CDR3 sequence: CATSDWGISGSANEQFF. The CDR3 coding sequence is TGTGCCACCAGTGATTGGGGGATTAGCGGGAGCGCGAATGAGCAGTTCTTC.

In this sample, this clone turned up a few times. The chain recombines TRBV13 with TRBJ1-1; maybe TRBD1 (6 bases). Between the trimmed V and J ends, which lost 0 bases and 12 bases, there was a span of 17 bases. CDR3 length: 14 amino acids. Germline CDR1 PRHDT, CDR2 FYEKMQ (reference sequence). CDR3 region: CASSLGGDRSGSFF. The CDR3 DNA reads as TGTGCCAGCAGCTTAGGAGGTGACAGGTCCGGTTCTTTCTTT. The entire variable domain, with the rest obtained from reference TRBV13 and TRBJ1-1, is as follows: AAGVIQSPRHLIKEKRETATLKCYPIPRHDTVYWYQQGPGQDPQFLISFYEKMQSDKGSIPDRFSAQQFSDYHSELNMSSLELGDSALYFCASSLGGDRSGSFFGQGTRLTVV.

This rearrangement joins TRBV27 to TRBJ2-3; 7 bases agree with TRBD2. In germline, CDR1 is MNHEY, CDR2 SMNVEV (reference sequence). The CDR3 contains 17 residues. The V and J ends lost 2 bases and 1 base, in that order; junction bases with no gene match: 9. CDR3 sequence: CASSLIVGGGGTDTQYF. As DNA, the CDR3 is TGTGCCAGCAGTTTAATTGTCGGGGGAGGGGGCACAGATACGCAGTATTTT.

This chain joins TRBV5-4 and TRBJ2-3; 13 positions agree with TRBD2. The CDR3 length is 16 residues. Germline CDR1 SGHNT, CDR2 YYREEE (reference sequence). Germline trimming cut 4 bases from V and 5 bases from J; bases unmatched to any gene: 7. The CDR3 DNA reads TGTGCCAGCAGCCCGGGGACTAGCGGGATTCGAGATACGCAGTATTTT. Its protein product is CASSPGTSGIRDTQYF.

The genes are TRBV4-1 and TRBJ2-3; D may be TRBD1 (5 bases). Looked up from germline, CDR1 is MGHRA and CDR2 is YSYEKL. Trimming removed 0 bases at V and 5 bases at J, with 15 bases between. The CDR3 spans 16 residues. CDR3 region: CASSQESGIMVDTQYF. The CDR3 region has the DNA TGCGCCAGCAGCCAAGAGTCAGGGATTATGGTAGATACGCAGTATTTT.

The V and J genes are TRBV14 and TRBJ1-6; D possibly corresponds to TRBD1 (6 bases). Trimming shortened V by 2 bases and J by 6 bases, and 14 bases separated the two germline ends. This CDR3 spans 16 amino acids. Germline V gene sequence: CDR1 SGHDN, CDR2 FVKESK. The CDR3 bases are TGTGCCAGCAGCCAACAACAGGGCGCCCCTAATTCACCCCTCCACTTT. Amino acid sequence: CASSQQQGAPNSPLHF.